This T cell receptor beta chain originates from a study of cytotoxic CD8 clonotypes in ibrutinib-treated CLL. On the study more broadly: Among patients, around 24 responded partially and 2 completely; roughly 15 then stayed remitted and about 12 progressed after median around 66 months. Study findings and constraints: Clonality showed a rise at ibrutinib response that reversed toward baseline at progression. Sampling times (in sustained-remission versus progressing patients) were not the same.

For this clone: Its antigen is not known.

Targeted sequencing depth ranged from 1 in 200,000 to 1 in 1 million T cells. The data were produced by immunoSEQ multiplex PCR, yet TCRdb's version contains in-frame clones alone and is incomplete. The sample yields approximately 130,000 clones, around 80% seen once. J gave up 0 bases and V 7 bases, and 9 bases lay outside the gene matches. From germline, CDR1 is LNHDA and CDR2 SQIVND (reference sequence). This CDR3 has 15 amino acids. The chain recombines TRBV19 with TRBJ2-7, with 7 bases lining up with TRBD1. The origin of this receptor is a human donor with chronic lymphocytic leukemia. The sample here was PBMCs, taken after 24 months of ibrutinib treatment. CDR3 region: CASNAGTAFSYEQYF. In nucleotides, the CDR3 is TGTGCCAGTAACGCCGGGACAGCTTTCTCCTACGAGCAGTACTTC.